Ten or more counts support the clone carrying this T cell receptor beta chain. Its antigen is unknown. This sample is part of a study of response to subunit inactivated influenza vaccine. Study findings and constraints: Every seasonal influenza vaccination brings in few new T cells, the authors suggested.

TCRdb itself ran the RT-PCR reads through MiXCR, one entry per CDR3 protein. The table has more than 150,000 distinct CDR3 sequences, around 9.2% seen once; the top ten hold around 9.9%. The sample in question was non-naive T cells sorted from PBMCs, obtained on the day of vaccination. The clonotype was recovered from a man in his forties or fifties who received an inactivated influenza vaccine.

The CDR3 spells CASSYAFMNTEAFF. The CDR3 nucleotides read TGTGCCAGCAGTTACGCATTCATGAACACTGAAGCTTTCTTT. This sequence joins TRBV6-2 or TRBV6-3 and TRBJ1-1; D not certain. CDR1 and CDR2 (germline): MNHEY, SVGEGT. V lost 2 bases and J lost 0, with 7 bases in between. This CDR3 is built from 14 residues.